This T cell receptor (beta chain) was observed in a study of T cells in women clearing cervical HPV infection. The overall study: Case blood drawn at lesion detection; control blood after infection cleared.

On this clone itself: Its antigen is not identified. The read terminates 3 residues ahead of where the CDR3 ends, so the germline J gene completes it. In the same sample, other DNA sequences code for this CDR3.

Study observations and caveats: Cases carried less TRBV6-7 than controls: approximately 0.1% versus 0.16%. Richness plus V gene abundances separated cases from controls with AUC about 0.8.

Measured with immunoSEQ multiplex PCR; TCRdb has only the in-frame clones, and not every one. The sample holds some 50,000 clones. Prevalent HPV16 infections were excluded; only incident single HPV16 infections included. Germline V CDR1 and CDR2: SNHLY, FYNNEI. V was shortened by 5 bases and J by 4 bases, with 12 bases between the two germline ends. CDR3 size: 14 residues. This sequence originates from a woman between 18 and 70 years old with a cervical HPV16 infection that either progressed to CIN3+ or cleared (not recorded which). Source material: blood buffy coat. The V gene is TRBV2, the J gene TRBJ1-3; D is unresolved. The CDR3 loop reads CASSPGVKGNTIYF. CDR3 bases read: TGTGCCAGCAGTCCCGGGGTGAAAGGAAACACC. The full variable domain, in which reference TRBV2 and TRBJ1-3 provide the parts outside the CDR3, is EPEVTQTPSHQVTQMGQEVILRCVPISNHLYFYWYRQILGQKVEFLVSFYNNEISEKSEIFDDQFSVERPDGSNFTLKIRSTKLEDSAMYFCASSPGVKGNTIYFGEGSWLTVV.